Listed below are T cell receptor beta chains from one sample, sequenced in a study of response to subunit inactivated influenza vaccine. TCRdb recomputed calls from the RT-PCR reads with MiXCR, one row per CDR3 protein. The table includes roughly 780,000 distinct CDR3 sequences, about 18% detected once. Specimen: PBMCs from blood, collected more than 4 days after vaccination. The receptors were sampled from a man between 50 and 59 years old who received an inactivated influenza vaccine. The CDR3 runs from the conserved cysteine through the conserved F or W.

v_call: TRBV7-2; cdr3_aa: CASSPRRIYNEQFF
v_call: TRBV5-4; cdr3_aa: CASLEKLAGRTDTQYF
v_call: TRBV27; cdr3_aa: CASTITGTGYADTQYF
v_call: TRBV4-2; cdr3_aa: CASSQALADFSYEQYF
v_call: TRBV20-1; cdr3_aa: CSASRPQGAGGYTF
v_call: TRBV7-6; cdr3_aa: CASSTTRVNEQFF
v_call: TRBV7-2; cdr3_aa: CASSLGRSTGQSYEQYF
v_call: TRBV30; cdr3_aa: CAWSVWGIPSGANVLTF
v_call: TRBV4-3; cdr3_aa: CASSQELGITGELFF
v_call: TRBV5-1; cdr3_aa: CASSLGQGVPEKLFF
v_call: TRBV7-3; cdr3_aa: CASRSLASGEQFF
v_call: TRBV4-2; cdr3_aa: CASSQDRSGKLFF
v_call: TRBV4-3; cdr3_aa: CASSQGAVNTEAFF
v_call: TRBV6-2/TRBV6-3; cdr3_aa: CASSKRGTNTEAFF
v_call: TRBV11-2; cdr3_aa: CASSLEGGGKLISTDTQYF
v_call: TRBV5-6; cdr3_aa: CASSLRGNKNIQYF
v_call: TRBV5-1; cdr3_aa: CASSLVWGSNEQYF
v_call: TRBV7-6; cdr3_aa: CASSQIAGRIYEQYF
v_call: TRBV12-3/TRBV12-4; cdr3_aa: CASSFSRTSGGANEQFF
v_call: TRBV5-1; cdr3_aa: CASHRQDRGEAFF
v_call: TRBV27; cdr3_aa: CASSFRGGQRSYEQYF
v_call: TRBV11-2; cdr3_aa: CASSLEPAGGLDTQYF
v_call: TRBV11-2; cdr3_aa: CASSLGWTGATGELFF
v_call: TRBV28; cdr3_aa: CASSWTISGANVLTF
v_call: TRBV6-1; cdr3_aa: CASSDMVNDYGYTF
v_call: TRBV29-1; cdr3_aa: CSLRAYTGELFF
v_call: TRBV5-1; cdr3_aa: CASSPTGVGETQYF
v_call: TRBV7-9; cdr3_aa: CASSLGPTGVDSPLHF
v_call: TRBV20-1; cdr3_aa: CSARSGTSGGLQETQYF
v_call: TRBV11-2; cdr3_aa: CASSRYSGRNYEQYF
v_call: TRBV20-1; cdr3_aa: CSARGQPNTDTQYF
v_call: TRBV20-1; cdr3_aa: CSATPLPAKNIQYF
v_call: TRBV12-3/TRBV12-4; cdr3_aa: CASSAGRSSPLHF
v_call: TRBV30; cdr3_aa: CAWSATVGVNEKLFF
v_call: TRBV5-1; cdr3_aa: CASSSTGVVNEQFF
v_call: TRBV27; cdr3_aa: CASSLRLTYEQYF
v_call: TRBV7-3; cdr3_aa: CASSIAGPSYNEQFF
v_call: TRBV9; cdr3_aa: CASTRQGSGYNEQFF
v_call: TRBV12-3/TRBV12-4; cdr3_aa: CASSSNGRYEQFF
v_call: TRBV27; cdr3_aa: CASSLYGRPGQILSGTQYF
v_call: TRBV6-5; cdr3_aa: CASSYFYGHNEQFF
v_call: TRBV20-1; cdr3_aa: CSASGSNAYEQYF
v_call: TRBV6-5; cdr3_aa: CASSYYGGGLLYEQYF
v_call: TRBV18; cdr3_aa: CASSPRRGNSYNEQFF
v_call: TRBV5-1; cdr3_aa: CASSAGTGTLIQETQYF
v_call: TRBV12-3/TRBV12-4; cdr3_aa: CASSTGKPNEKLFF
v_call: TRBV7-2; cdr3_aa: CASSLGGTNSPLHF
v_call: TRBV24-1; cdr3_aa: CATSTSMSPDVSTGELFF
v_call: TRBV6-5; cdr3_aa: CASSYSSGHYEQYF
v_call: TRBV6-1; cdr3_aa: CASSEGQPYSNQPQHF
v_call: TRBV18; cdr3_aa: CASSPPGTGGYNEQFF
v_call: TRBV28; cdr3_aa: CASSDWTGSTGELFF
v_call: TRBV27; cdr3_aa: CASSRGGTLNEQYF
v_call: TRBV7-2; cdr3_aa: CASSPPPQGRNEQFF
v_call: TRBV12-3/TRBV12-4; cdr3_aa: CASTLRVAGPSDTQYF
v_call: TRBV4-3; cdr3_aa: CASSQRLAGAYNEQFF
v_call: TRBV11-2; cdr3_aa: CASSLVIASSRSYNEQFF
v_call: TRBV5-6; cdr3_aa: CASTLLGEGGYGYTF
v_call: TRBV29-1; cdr3_aa: CSVVAGGNYGYTF
v_call: TRBV7-9; cdr3_aa: CASKGDLSTGELFF